These 21 T cell receptor beta chains share one sample of origin, sequenced in a study of cytomegalovirus exposure and HLA in healthy donors. Both 60 Vbeta primers and 13 Jbeta primers went into the PCR. Generated by immunoSEQ multiplex PCR, the TCRdb table keeps only in-frame clones and is missing some. The repertoire holds about 200,000 clones, with 70% to 85% as singletons. Sample: PBMCs. The receptors were sampled from a girl aged 2-10 years in good health and CMV-seronegative.

The chain uses TRBV2 and TRBJ2-7; TRBD2 matches at 9 bases. V shed 7 bases and J 0 bases; nucleotides not matched to a gene: 13. In germline, CDR1 is SNHLY, CDR2 FYNNEI. The CDR3 consists of 17 residues. The CDR3 DNA is TGTGCCAGCAAGAGCGGGGCTAGCGGGATTGGCTCCTACGAGCAGTACTTC. It codes for CASKSGASGIGSYEQYF.

The chain is built from TRBV7-6 and TRBJ1-1; the D is unclear. The CDR3 sequence is 19 residues long. Germline CDR1 and CDR2: SGHVS and FNYEAQ. V was clipped by 5 bases and J by 0 bases, with 25 bases between them. CDR3 bases: TGTGCCAGCAGCACGCGCTTCGGGTCAGTCGGGTTCATGAACACTGAAGCTTTCTTT. Its translation is CASSTRFGSVGFMNTEAFF.

The chain has TRBV6-1 and TRBJ2-1, with TRBD2 matching over 9 bases. Germline V lookup: CDR1 MNHNS, CDR2 SASEGT. CDR3 length: 14 residues. V shed 6 bases, J shed 2 bases, and the junction held 2 bases outside the gene matches. The CDR3 nucleotides are TGTGCCAGCAGAAAGCGGGGGGCCTACAATGAGCAGTTCTTC. It encodes CASRKRGAYNEQFF.

The chain employs TRBV6-1 and TRBJ2-3; no clear D gene. The CDR3 contains 14 residues. V was pared by 6 bases and J by 1 base, with 11 bases between. CDR1 and CDR2 from the germline V gene are MNHNS and SASEGT. For the CDR3, the DNA is TGTGCCAGCAGGGTTGGTACGGGCACAGATACGCAGTATTTT. Translated: CASRVGTGTDTQYF.

This clone was found once. The V gene is TRBV7-9, the J gene TRBJ1-1; TRBD1 aligns across 8 bases. V lost 5 bases, J lost 7 bases, and 9 bases stayed unmatched. The length of the CDR3 is 14 residues. The germline CDR1 and CDR2 sequences are SEHNR and FQNEAQ (reference sequence). This CDR3 reads CASSETGGYDEAFF. The CDR3 coding sequence is TGTGCCAGCAGCGAAACAGGGGGTTACGATGAAGCTTTCTTT.

J is TRBJ2-1 and V is TRBV5-6; 14 bases match TRBD2. CDR1 and CDR2 (germline): SGHDT, YYEEEE. The CDR3 is 15 amino acids. V was clipped by 3 bases and J by 10 bases; unmatched bases: 6. The CDR3 nucleotides are TGTGCCAGCAGCTCGGGACTAGCGGGAGTGACGGAGCAGTTCTTC. It specifies CASSSGLAGVTEQFF.

J is TRBJ1-6 and V is TRBV6-1, with 9 bases lining up with TRBD1. V lost 5 bases, J lost 10 bases, and 6 bases stayed unmatched. The germline CDR1 and CDR2 sequences are MNHNS and SASEGT. The CDR3 loop spans 14 amino acids. CDR3 bases: TGTGCCAGCAGTATAGGACAGGGGTCATCACCCCTCCACTTT. Its protein is CASSIGQGSSPLHF.

The V gene is TRBV13, the J gene TRBJ1-1, with 10 bases aligning to TRBD1. The CDR3 sequence is 16 residues long. Germline lookup yields CDR1 PRHDT and CDR2 FYEKMQ (reference sequence). V shed 4 bases, J shed 5 bases, and the junction held 10 bases outside the gene matches. This CDR3 is CASSSRDRGGRTEAFF. The CDR3 nucleotides are TGTGCCAGCAGCTCTCGGGACAGGGGAGGTAGGACTGAAGCTTTCTTT. The full variable domain, with the rest looked up from reference TRBV13 and TRBJ1-1, is AAGVIQSPRHLIKEKRETATLKCYPIPRHDTVYWYQQGPGQDPQFLISFYEKMQSDKGSIPDRFSAQQFSDYHSELNMSSLELGDSALYFCASSSRDRGGRTEAFFGQGTRLTVV.

The chain employs TRBV7-2 and TRBJ1-5; 7 bases are a match to TRBD1. Germline loops: CDR1 SGHTA, CDR2 FQGNSA. V shed 0 bases, J shed 2 bases, and the junction held 7 bases outside the gene matches. The CDR3 is 17 residues long. The CDR3 nucleotides read TGTGCCAGCAGCTTAGCGACAGGGTCCCTTGGCAATCAGCCCCAGCATTTT. It codes for CASSLATGSLGNQPQHF.

The gene calls are TRBV6-5 and TRBJ2-1; 7 nucleotides align to TRBD1. CDR3 length: 13 amino acids. V lost 6 bases and J lost 5; bases outside the gene matches: 4. Germline CDR1 MNHEY, CDR2 SVGAGI. The CDR3 bases are TGTGCCAGCAGAGGGACAGCACACAATGAGCAGTTCTTC. Translation gives CASRGTAHNEQFF.

J is TRBJ2-1 and V is TRBV5-6; weak D call: TRBD1 (6 bases). Between the trimmed V and J ends, which lost 0 bases and 3 bases, there was a span of 7 bases. The CDR3 is made up of 14 amino acids. CDR1 and CDR2 from the germline V gene are SGHDT and YYEEEE. CDR3 nucleotide sequence: TGTGCCAGCAGCTTGGACAGGGACTACAATGAGCAGTTCTTC. It is translated as CASSLDRDYNEQFF.

This clone was seen only once. J is TRBJ1-1 and V is TRBV5-4; no clear D. Trimming removed 0 bases from V and 0 bases from J, with 12 bases in between. Germline lookup yields CDR1 SGHNT and CDR2 YYREEE (reference sequence). The CDR3 length is 16 residues. The CDR3 bases are TGTGCCAGCAGCTTGGACAGCTCCCTCATGAACACTGAAGCTTTCTTT. This sequence encodes CASSLDSSLMNTEAFF.

The chain uses TRBV5-6 and TRBJ2-3; maybe TRBD2 (5 bases). There are 17 residues in the CDR3. CDR1 and CDR2 from the germline V gene are SGHDT and YYEEEE. V lost 1 base to trimming and J lost 0 bases, with 15 bases between them. The CDR3 coding sequence is TGTGCCAGCAGCTTGTACGGGGTTTTGCCTAGCACAGATACGCAGTATTTT. Encoded protein: CASSLYGVLPSTDTQYF.

This rearrangement joins TRBV19 to TRBJ2-1; 8 bases fit TRBD2. The V gene's germline CDR1 is LNHDA and CDR2 SQIVND (reference sequence). The junction had 15 bases not matched to a gene; V was cut back by 8 bases and J by 9 bases. This CDR3 region has 15 residues. This chain's CDR3 is CASASGLNDMGEQFF. Written as DNA, the CDR3 is TGTGCCAGTGCTAGCGGGCTAAACGATATGGGTGAGCAGTTCTTC.

The chain couples TRBV20-1 to TRBJ1-4; TRBD1 might be the D (6 bases). The CDR3 spans 11 residues. The V gene's germline CDR1 is DFQATT and CDR2 SNEGSKA (reference sequence). V lost 3 bases and J 16 bases, leaving 15 bases between the germline ends. CDR3 sequence: CSARANRDWFF. Written as DNA, the CDR3 is TGCAGTGCTAGGGCAAACAGGGATTGGTTTTTT.

CDR3: CASSQGRRGQKFF. Written as DNA, the CDR3 is TGTGCCAGCAGCCAAGGACGCCGAGGACAAAAGTTCTTC. V usage is TRBV14 and J usage is TRBJ2-1; D is possibly TRBD1 (5 bases). CDR1 SGHDN and CDR2 FVKESK come from the germline V gene. The CDR3 consists of 13 residues. Trimming left V 1 base short and J 14 bases short, with 15 bases between.

The chain is built from TRBV18 and TRBJ2-1; a weak D match, TRBD1 (7 bases). The CDR3 is 16 amino acids. From germline, CDR1 is KGHSH and CDR2 LQKENI. Trimming shortened V by 4 bases and J by 5 bases, and 18 bases separated the two germline ends. The CDR3 sequence: CASSQGQGGANNEQFF. The CDR3 nucleotides read TGTGCCAGCTCACAGGGCCAGGGGGGCGCAAACAATGAGCAGTTCTTC.

This clone was seen a single time. The gene calls are TRBV23-1 and TRBJ1-3, with D unclear. TRBV23-1 is sorted into the ORF group, with uncertain function. CDR3 length equals 18 residues. The germline V and J ends were trimmed by 2 bases and 3 bases, with 20 bases remaining between them. The CDR3 DNA is TGCGCCAGCAGTCAAATGCGCCGTCGGACGAGGGATGGAAACACCATATATTTT. Translated: CASSQMRRRTRDGNTIYF.

The chain carries TRBV19 and TRBJ2-1; D gene uncertain. CDR3 size: 11 residues. The V and J ends lost 3 bases and 6 bases respectively, with 3 bases between them. Germline loops: CDR1 LNHDA, CDR2 SQIVND (reference sequence). The CDR3 DNA reads as TGTGCCAGTAGTATCCTCAATGAGCAGTTCTTC. Translated, it gives CASSILNEQFF.

V usage is TRBV14 and J usage is TRBJ1-4, with 7 nucleotides matching TRBD1. Germline V gives CDR1 SGHDN, CDR2 FVKESK. This CDR3 region has 15 residues. V lost 0 bases, J lost 5 bases, and 3 bases stayed unmatched. CDR3 sequence reads: CASSQEDRPNEKLFF. The DNA for the CDR3 is TGTGCCAGCAGCCAAGAGGACAGGCCGAATGAAAAACTGTTTTTT.

The chain recombines TRBV7-3 with TRBJ2-5; 9 nucleotides match TRBD2. Germline V gives CDR1 SGHTA, CDR2 FQGTGA. V lost 4 bases and J lost 3; bases outside the gene matches: 9. The CDR3 spans 16 residues. The CDR3 DNA is TGTGCCAGCAGCTACTCCGGGACTAGCCCTAAAGAGACCCAGTACTTC. It translates to CASSYSGTSPKETQYF.